Listed here are 16 T cell receptor beta chains from one sample, sequenced in a study of T-cell memory formation after mild COVID-19. TCRdb analysed the 5' RACE reads with MiXCR anew, one entry per CDR3 protein. The sample has some 410,000 distinct CDR3 sequences, roughly a quarter seen once; the top ten hold approximately 14%. Input material: PBMCs or a T cell subset sorted from them (not recorded which). Receptors originate from an adult woman who had mild COVID-19 (a few samples of this study predate the infection). Cell type and time point are not known.

This clonotype occurred once. The rearrangement links TRBV11-2 to TRBJ1-1; D gene ambiguous. Trimming cost V 3 bases and J 1 base, with 9 bases left between them. CDR3 length: 14 amino acids. The germline V gene encodes CDR1 SGHAT and CDR2 FQNNGV. CDR3: CASSFQVKNTEAFF. CDR3 nucleotides: TGTGCCAGCAGCTTCCAGGTGAAGAACACTGAAGCTTTCTTT.

The V and J genes are TRBV12-3 or TRBV12-4 and TRBJ1-2, with 8 bases lining up with TRBD1. V gave up 6 bases and J gave up 4 bases; unmatched junction bases: 4. This CDR3 comprises 13 residues. The CDR3 DNA reads as TGTGCCAGCAGCCTGACAGGGGCCTATGGCTACACCTTC. It yields the protein CASSLTGAYGYTF.

DNA of the CDR3: TGTGCCAGCAGCTACGGGGGGGCCGCCTACAATGAGCAGTTCTTC. Translating gives CASSYGGAAYNEQFF. V usage is TRBV7-2 and J usage is TRBJ2-1; TRBD2 matches 8 bases. The V segment lost 4 bases and the J segment 2 bases; nucleotides outside the gene matches: 4. The CDR3 has 15 residues. The germline CDR1 and CDR2 sequences are SGHTA and FQGNSA.

The genes are TRBV11-2 and TRBJ2-5, with a weak D call TRBD1 (6 bases). The CDR3 consists of 15 residues. V lost 3 bases to trimming and J lost 5 bases, with 16 bases between them. CDR1 is SGHAT and CDR2 is FQNNGV in the germline V gene. The CDR3 region is CASSLGHKSGETQYF. Written as DNA, the CDR3 is TGTGCCAGCAGCTTGGGACACAAAAGTGGCGAGACCCAGTACTTC. The full variable domain, in which reference TRBV11-2 and TRBJ2-5 provide the parts outside the CDR3, is EAGVAQSPRYKIIEKRQSVAFWCNPISGHATLYWYQQILGQGPKLLIQFQNNGVVDDSQLPKDRFSAERLKGVDSTLKIQPAKLEDSAVYLCASSLGHKSGETQYFGPGTRLLVL.

There are a few counts of this clonotype. The V and J genes are TRBV7-2 and TRBJ1-2; TRBD1 agrees at 9 bases. Germline CDR1 and CDR2: SGHTA and FQGNSA. The ends lost 4 bases at V and 3 bases at J; junction bases unmatched: 9. The CDR3 is 16 amino acids. The CDR3 DNA is TGTGCCAGCAGCTCCTATGGACAGGGGCAGTACTATGGCTACACCTTC. Residues: CASSSYGQGQYYGYTF.

The chain has TRBV11-2 and TRBJ2-5, with 12 positions matching TRBD2. The germline V gene encodes CDR1 SGHAT and CDR2 FQNNGV. The CDR3 consists of 16 residues. V shed 2 bases and J 5 bases; nucleotides not matched to a gene: 6. In DNA form, the CDR3 reads TGTGCCAGCAGCTTACTAGCGGGAGGGCCTGGGGAGACCCAGTACTTC. It encodes CASSLLAGGPGETQYF.

This chain links TRBV27 with TRBJ1-2; 9 bases fit TRBD1. Trimming at V came to 6 bases and at J to 6 bases, leaving 11 bases not matched to a gene. This CDR3 has 15 residues. Germline-derived CDR1 and CDR2 are MNHEY and SMNVEV (reference sequence). This CDR3 reads CASRSPGTGNNGYTF. DNA for the CDR3: TGTGCCAGCAGATCCCCCGGGACAGGGAATAATGGCTACACCTTC.

The CDR3 sequence: CAISEVDLLDRVHGELFF. The CDR3 DNA sequence: TGTGCCATCAGTGAGGTCGATCTCCTGGACAGGGTGCACGGGGAGCTGTTTTTT. V is TRBV10-3 and J is TRBJ2-2, with 8 bases matching TRBD1. Germline V gene sequence: CDR1 ENHRY, CDR2 SYGVKD. The CDR3 loop spans 18 amino acids. After removal of 2 bases from V and 7 bases from J, the junction contained 15 bases not matched to a gene.

V gene TRBV7-8 combines with J gene TRBJ1-5; D gene uncertain. The CDR3 extends over 15 amino acids. The germline V gene has CDR1 SGHVS and CDR2 FQNEAQ. V gave up 0 bases and J gave up 4 bases, with 10 bases separating them. The CDR3 bases are TGTGCCAGCAGCTTAGCGAGGGCCTCAAATCAGCCCCAGCATTTT. Amino acid sequence: CASSLARASNQPQHF.

This clonotype was seen a handful of times. This rearrangement joins TRBV4-1 to TRBJ1-1; no firm D call. Per the germline V gene, CDR1 is MGHRA and CDR2 is YSYEKL. Trimming left V 0 bases short and J 10 bases short, with 30 bases between. The CDR3 contains 19 residues. CDR3 loop: CASSQERAQVGVLVRGAFF. The CDR3 coding sequence is TGCGCCAGCAGCCAAGAGCGAGCCCAGGTGGGTGTGTTAGTCCGTGGAGCTTTCTTT.

This clonotype was detected ten times or more. The chain has TRBV11-3 and TRBJ2-7, with D perhaps matching TRBD1 (7 bases). V dropped 3 bases and J dropped 4 bases, with 10 bases sitting between them. Germline CDR1 is SGHNT and CDR2 is YENEEA. The length of the CDR3 is 13 residues. The CDR3, as DNA: TGTGCCAGCAGCTTGCCAGGGGGGTACGAGCAGTACTTC. It translates to CASSLPGGYEQYF.

This clonotype was counted between two and nine times. J is TRBJ2-3 and V is TRBV18; TRBD1 matches 8 bases. CDR3 length: 12 amino acids. Germline CDR1 KGHSH, CDR2 LQKENI. The V gene end was trimmed by 7 bases and the J gene end by 4 bases; junction bases not matched to a gene: 1. The CDR3 bases are TGTGCCAGCTTGGACAGGGCAGATACGCAGTATTTT. Its translation: CASLDRADTQYF.

Ten or more counts support this clonotype. V gene TRBV7-3 combines with J gene TRBJ2-7; D is undetermined. The CDR3 has 14 amino acids. Trimming left V 0 bases short and J 3 bases short, with 9 bases between. The germline gives CDR1 SGHTA, CDR2 FQGTGA. For the CDR3, the DNA is TGTGCCAGCAGCTTAACAGGCATCGGCTACGAGCAGTACTTC. Its protein is CASSLTGIGYEQYF.

The rearrangement links TRBV7-9 to TRBJ2-1; 8 bases align to TRBD2. In germline, CDR1 is SEHNR, CDR2 FQNEAQ (reference sequence). V shed 3 bases, J shed 0 bases, and the junction held 10 bases outside the gene matches. The CDR3 spans 18 residues. The CDR3 reads CASSLRSAGGTSYNEQFF. The DNA of the CDR3 is TGTGCCAGCAGCTTGAGATCGGCGGGAGGTACCTCCTACAATGAGCAGTTCTTC.

This clonotype was found a few times. The chain has TRBV7-9 and TRBJ2-3, with D maybe TRBD2 (7 bases). The CDR3 has 15 amino acids. CDR1 SEHNR and CDR2 FQNEAQ come from the germline V gene (reference sequence). V gave up 5 bases and J gave up 2 bases, with 14 bases separating them. DNA for the CDR3: TGTGCCAGCAGCAGCAAGGGGGGGCCCACAGATACGCAGTATTTT. As protein: CASSSKGGPTDTQYF. Together with reference TRBV7-9 and TRBJ2-3, the CDR3 gives the full variable domain: DTGVSQNPRHKITKRGQNVTFRCDPISEHNRLYWYRQTLGQGPEFLTYFQNEAQLEKSRLLSDRFSAERPKGSFSTLEIQRTEQGDSAMYLCASSSKGGPTDTQYFGPGTRLTVL.

The chain links TRBV3-1 to TRBJ2-7; D possibly corresponds to TRBD2 (5 bases). The CDR3 is 15 amino acids. Trimming took off 0 bases at V and 2 bases at J, with 11 bases between the two ends. Germline V gene data show CDR1 as LGHDT and CDR2 as YNNKEL (reference sequence). CDR3 nucleotide sequence: TGTGCCAGCAGCCAAGAGCTAGCCTCGGCCTACGAGCAGTACTTC. It is translated as CASSQELASAYEQYF.